Listed here are 2 T cell receptor beta chains from one sample, sequenced in a study of tumor-infiltrating lymphocytes in primary liver carcinoma. The tissue used was unsorted bulk material of about 19-33 mg. RNA and DNA were co-extracted from it with the AllPrep DNA/RNA mini kit. Starting material of 500 ng total RNA yielded TCR beta cDNA via a constant-region primer. Employing slightly modified ARM-PCR, three nested multiplex PCR rounds were run, and these gave rise to the TCR beta libraries. TRBV1-TRBV30 forward primers paired with a C-beta reverse primer drove the first two PCR rounds, roughly 9 cycles each. TCRdb passed the multiplex PCR reads through MiXCR, listing each CDR3 protein once. The data contain approximately 99,000 distinct CDR3 sequences, approximately 71% of them singletons. Material: liver tumor tissue from sampling region 5. The subset was: tumor region T5, tumor centre. The source of these receptors is a woman aged 55-75 years with primary liver carcinoma and hepatitis B virus infection.

In its sample, this clonotype was seen many times. V gene TRBV7-9 combines with J gene TRBJ1-1; TRBD1 agrees at 9 bases. This CDR3 region has 14 residues. V dropped 4 bases and J dropped 8; count of bases not matched to a gene: 8. Germline lookup yields CDR1 SEHNR and CDR2 FQNEAQ (reference sequence). CDR3 loop: CASSSDRDRAEAFF. CDR3 bases: TGTGCCAGCAGCTCAGACCGGGACAGGGCAGAAGCTTTCTTT.

About this clonotype: The CDR3 ends on some other residue instead of the conserved phenylalanine or tryptophan, so this is likely a read error. The DNA is omitted, as the CDR3 cannot be located on it reliably, and the CDR3 follows TCRdb's listing. The V call is TRBV11-3, the J call TRBJ1-1; the listed D gene, TRBD1, was not tested against the DNA. CDR1 is SGHNT, CDR2 YENEEA, per germline. The CDR3 has 17 residues if both end residues are counted. This CDR3 is CASSPKPNRAKNTEAYS.